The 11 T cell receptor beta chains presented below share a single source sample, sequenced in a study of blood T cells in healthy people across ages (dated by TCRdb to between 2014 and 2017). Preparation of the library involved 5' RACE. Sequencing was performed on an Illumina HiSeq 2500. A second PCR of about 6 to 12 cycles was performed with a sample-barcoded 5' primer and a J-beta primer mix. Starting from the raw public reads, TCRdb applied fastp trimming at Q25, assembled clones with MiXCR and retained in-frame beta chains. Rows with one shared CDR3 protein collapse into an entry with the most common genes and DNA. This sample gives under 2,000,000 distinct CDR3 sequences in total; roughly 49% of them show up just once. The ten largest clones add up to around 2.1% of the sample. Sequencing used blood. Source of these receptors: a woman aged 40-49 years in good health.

The CDR3, as DNA: TGTGCCAGCAGCTGGGTTACAGGGGATTTAGCTGCAGATACGCAGTATTTT. Translating it yields CASSWVTGDLAADTQYF. V and J are TRBV7-8 and TRBJ2-3, with TRBD1 identical over 7 bases. This CDR3 has 17 residues. The ends lost 4 bases at V and 4 bases at J; junction bases unmatched: 14. Germline CDR1 SGHVS, CDR2 FQNEAQ. Looking up the rest from reference TRBV7-8 and TRBJ2-3 gives the full variable domain: GAGVSQSPRYKVAKRGQDVALRCDPISGHVSLFWYQQALGQGPEFLTYFQNEAQLDKSGLPSDRFFAERPEGSVSTLKIQRTQQEDSAVYLCASSWVTGDLAADTQYFGPGTRLTVL.

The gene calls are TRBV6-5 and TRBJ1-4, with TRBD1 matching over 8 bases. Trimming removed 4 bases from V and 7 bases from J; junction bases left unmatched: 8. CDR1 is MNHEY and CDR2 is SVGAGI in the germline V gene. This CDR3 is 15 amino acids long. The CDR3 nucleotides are TGTGCCAGCAGTTCCCGGACAGGGAAAAGTGAAAAACTGTTTTTT. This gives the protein CASSSRTGKSEKLFF.

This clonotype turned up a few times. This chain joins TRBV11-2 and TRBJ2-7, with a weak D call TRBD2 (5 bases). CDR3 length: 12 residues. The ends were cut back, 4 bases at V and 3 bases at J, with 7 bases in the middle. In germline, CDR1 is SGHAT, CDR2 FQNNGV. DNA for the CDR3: TGTGCCAGCAGCTCTAGCCACTACGAGCAGTACTTC. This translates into CASSSSHYEQYF.

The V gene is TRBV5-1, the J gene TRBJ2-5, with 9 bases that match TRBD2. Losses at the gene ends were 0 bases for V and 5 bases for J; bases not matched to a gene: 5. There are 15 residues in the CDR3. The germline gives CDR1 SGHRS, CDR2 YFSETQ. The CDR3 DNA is TGCGCCAGCAGCTTGGCGGGACTAGCATGGGAGACCCAGTACTTC. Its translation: CASSLAGLAWETQYF.

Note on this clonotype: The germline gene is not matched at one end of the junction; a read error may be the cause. In DNA, the CDR3 is TGTGCCAGCACCCCGAGGAGCTCCAACAATGAGCAGTTCTTC. Protein: CASTPRSSNNEQFF. The chain is built from TRBV6-2 or TRBV6-3 and TRBJ2-1; no reliable D call. In germline, CDR1 is MNHEY, CDR2 SVGEGT. The CDR3 sequence is 14 residues long.

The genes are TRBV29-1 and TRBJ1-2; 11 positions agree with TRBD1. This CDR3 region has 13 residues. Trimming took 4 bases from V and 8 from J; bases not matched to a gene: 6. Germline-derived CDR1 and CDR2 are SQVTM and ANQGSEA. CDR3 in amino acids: CSVGGQGAEGYTF. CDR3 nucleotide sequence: TGCAGCGTTGGTGGACAGGGGGCAGAAGGCTACACCTTC.

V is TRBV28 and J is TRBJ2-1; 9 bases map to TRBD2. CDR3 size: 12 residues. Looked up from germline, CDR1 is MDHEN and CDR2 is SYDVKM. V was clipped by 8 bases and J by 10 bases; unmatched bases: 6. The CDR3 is CASLAGIGEQFF. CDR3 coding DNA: TGTGCCAGCCTAGCGGGGATCGGAGAGCAGTTCTTC.

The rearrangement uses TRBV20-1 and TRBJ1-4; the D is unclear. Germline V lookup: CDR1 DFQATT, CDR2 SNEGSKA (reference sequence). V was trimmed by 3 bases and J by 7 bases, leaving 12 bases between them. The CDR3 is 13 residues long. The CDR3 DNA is TGCAGTGCTAGGGGCAGAATAAGTGAAAAACTGTTTTTT. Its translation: CSARGRISEKLFF.

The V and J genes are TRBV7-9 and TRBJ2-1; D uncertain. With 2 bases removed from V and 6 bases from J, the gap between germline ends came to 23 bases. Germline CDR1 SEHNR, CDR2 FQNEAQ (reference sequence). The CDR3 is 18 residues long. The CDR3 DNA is TGTGCCAGCAGCTTAAATAATTGGAGTCCGGGCGGCGTCAATGAGCAGTTCTTC. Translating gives CASSLNNWSPGGVNEQFF.

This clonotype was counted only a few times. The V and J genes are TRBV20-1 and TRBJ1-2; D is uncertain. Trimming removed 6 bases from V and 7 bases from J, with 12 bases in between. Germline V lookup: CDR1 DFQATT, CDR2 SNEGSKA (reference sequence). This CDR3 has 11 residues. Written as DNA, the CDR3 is TGCAGTGCCGAAGACGTGAGTGGCTACACCTTC. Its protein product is CSAEDVSGYTF.

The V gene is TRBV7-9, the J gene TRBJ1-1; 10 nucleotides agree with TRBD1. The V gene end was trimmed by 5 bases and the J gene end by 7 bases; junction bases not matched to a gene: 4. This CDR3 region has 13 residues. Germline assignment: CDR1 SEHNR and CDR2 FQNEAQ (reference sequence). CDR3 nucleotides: TGTGCCAGCAGCGGCGACAGGGGGCTTGAAGCTTTCTTT. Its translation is CASSGDRGLEAFF.